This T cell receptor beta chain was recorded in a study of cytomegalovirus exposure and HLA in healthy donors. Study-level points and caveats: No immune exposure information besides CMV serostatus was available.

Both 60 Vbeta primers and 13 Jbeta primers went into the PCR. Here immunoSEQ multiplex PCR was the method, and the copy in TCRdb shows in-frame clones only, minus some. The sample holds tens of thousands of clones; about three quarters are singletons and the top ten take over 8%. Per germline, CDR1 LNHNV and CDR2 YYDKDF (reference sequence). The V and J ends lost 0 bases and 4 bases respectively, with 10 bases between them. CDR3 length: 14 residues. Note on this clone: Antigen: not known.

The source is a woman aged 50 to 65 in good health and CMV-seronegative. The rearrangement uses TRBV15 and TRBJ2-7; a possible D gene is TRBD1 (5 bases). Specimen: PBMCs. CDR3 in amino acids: CATSREKGLYEQYF. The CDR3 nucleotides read TGTGCCACCAGCAGAGAAAAGGGGCTATACGAGCAGTACTTC.